What follows is one T cell receptor (beta chain) and its context. The CDR3 is 13 residues long. CDR1 is MNHEY and CDR2 is SVGAGI in the germline V gene. V was clipped by 8 bases and J by 1 base, with 10 bases between them. This sample was taken from a study of preoperative IRX-2 immunotherapy in early breast cancer. The treatment here: preoperative locoregional IRX-2 cytokine immunotherapy. This phase Ib study tested locoregional IRX-2 cytokine immunotherapy given before surgery. Sequencing used immunoSEQ multiplex PCR; TCRdb keeps in-frame clones, though not all of them. The repertoire holds roughly 29,000 clones, with about 90% as singletons.

The genes are TRBV6-5 and TRBJ2-3; D not certain. The TCR was taken from a human donor with breast cancer. This material was obtained from a patient treated with IRX-2 immunotherapy. The CDR3 DNA sequence: TGTGCCAGCTGGGGTCCAGGCACAGATACGCAGTATTTT. Translating it yields CASWGPGTDTQYF.